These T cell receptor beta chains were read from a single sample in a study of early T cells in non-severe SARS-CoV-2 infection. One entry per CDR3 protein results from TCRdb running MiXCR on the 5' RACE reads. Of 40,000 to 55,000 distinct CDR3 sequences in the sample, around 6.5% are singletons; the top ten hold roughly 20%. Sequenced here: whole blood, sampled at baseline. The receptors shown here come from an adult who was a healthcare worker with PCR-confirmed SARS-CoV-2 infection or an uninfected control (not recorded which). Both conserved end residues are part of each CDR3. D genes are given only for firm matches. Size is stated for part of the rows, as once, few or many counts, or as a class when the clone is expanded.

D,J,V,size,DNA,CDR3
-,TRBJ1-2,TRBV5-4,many,TGTGCCAGCAGCTTCAGCCAGGGACACTATGGCTACACCTTC,CASSFSQGHYGYTF
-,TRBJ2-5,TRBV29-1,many,TGCAGCGCATGGGACGTATTGAAAGAGACCCAGTACTTC,CSAWDVLKETQYF
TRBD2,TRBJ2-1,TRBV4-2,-,TGTGCCAGCAGCCATGAAACTAGCGGGGGGGCTTTTACCGAGCAGTTCTTC,CASSHETSGGAFTEQFF
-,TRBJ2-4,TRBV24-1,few,TGTGCCACGGGTGAAGGTAACATTCAGTACTTC,CATGEGNIQYF
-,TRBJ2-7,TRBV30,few,TGTGCCTGGAAGTCAGGGCCCTACGAGCAGTACTTC,CAWKSGPYEQYF
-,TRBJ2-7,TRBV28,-,TGTGCCAGCAGACGCGGCATCATTAGCTCCTACGAGCAGTACTTC,CASRRGIISSYEQYF
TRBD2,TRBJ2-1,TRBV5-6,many,TGTGCCAGCAGCCCTTCTAGCGGGGAATACAATGGGCAGTTCTTC,CASSPSSGEYNGQFF
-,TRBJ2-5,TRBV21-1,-,TGTGCCAGCAGCAAAGAACGCAGTAGAGAGACCCAGTACTTC,CASSKERSRETQYF
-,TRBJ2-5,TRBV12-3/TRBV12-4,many,TGTGCCAGCTGCGCAGGGCAACTAGGGACCCAGTACTTC,CASCAGQLGTQYF
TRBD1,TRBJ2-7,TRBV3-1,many,TGTGCCAGCAGCCAAGACCAGACCGGGACAGGGTTAGGCTACGAGCAGTACTTC,CASSQDQTGTGLGYEQYF
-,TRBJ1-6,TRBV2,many,TGTGCCAGCAGTACAGGGTCCTATAATTCACCCCTCCACTTT,CASSTGSYNSPLHF
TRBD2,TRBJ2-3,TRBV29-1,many,TGCAGCGTAGTGGCGGGGGGCTTGTCAGATACGCAGTATTTT,CSVVAGGLSDTQYF
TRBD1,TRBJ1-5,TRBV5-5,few,TGTGCCAGCAGCTTGTGGGACAGGGAGATGGGCAATCAGCCCCAGCATTTT,CASSLWDREMGNQPQHF
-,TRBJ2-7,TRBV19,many,TGTGCCAGTAGTCTTCCAGGGAAGGAGAACGACGAGCAGTACTTC,CASSLPGKENDEQYF
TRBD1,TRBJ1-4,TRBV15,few,TGTGCCACCGCCCCTAGAGGGGGCACGGCAACTAATGAAAAACTGTTTTTT,CATAPRGGTATNEKLFF
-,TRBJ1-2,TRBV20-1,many,TGCAGTGCTAGAGAACCCAGCCGTCCTCTCTATGGCTACACCTTC,CSAREPSRPLYGYTF
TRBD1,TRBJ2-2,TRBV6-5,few,TGTGCCAGCTGCACAGGGGGCCGGAACACCGGGGAGCTGTTTTTT,CASCTGGRNTGELFF
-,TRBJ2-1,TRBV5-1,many,TGCGCCAGCAGCTTGGGGCTTCGAGGGGAAAATGAGCAGTTCTTC,CASSLGLRGENEQFF
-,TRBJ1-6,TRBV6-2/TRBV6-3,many,TGTGCCAGCAGTTACTCCGGGACACAACGGTCACCCCTCCACTTT,CASSYSGTQRSPLHF
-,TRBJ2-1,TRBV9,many,TGTGCCAGCAGCGTAAGTCCTCACAATGAGCAGTTCTTC,CASSVSPHNEQFF
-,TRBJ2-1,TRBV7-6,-,TGTGCCAGCATGTACGGGGAGTCCTACAATGAGCAGTTCTTC,CASMYGESYNEQFF
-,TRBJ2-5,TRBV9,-,TGTGCCAGCAGGGGAGACTTTCCGGAGACCCAGTACTTC,CASRGDFPETQYF
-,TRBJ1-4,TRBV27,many,TGTGCCAGCAGTTCACAGGACTTGAATGAAAAACTGTTTTTT,CASSSQDLNEKLFF
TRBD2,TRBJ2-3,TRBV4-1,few,TGCGCCAGCAGCCAAGATGCGGGCGGGACTAGCGGGATGATGGATACGCAGTATTTT,CASSQDAGGTSGMMDTQYF
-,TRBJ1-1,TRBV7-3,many,TGTGCCAGCAGCTTAAGGAGGAACACTGAAGCTTTCTTT,CASSLRRNTEAFF
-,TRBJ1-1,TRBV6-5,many,TGTGCCAGCAGTTCCGGACGGGGAGGAACTGAAGCTTTCTTT,CASSSGRGGTEAFF
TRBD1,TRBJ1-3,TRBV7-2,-,TGTGCCAGCAGCCTAGAAACCGGGACAGGGGCCATCTACTCTGGAAACACCATATATTTT,CASSLETGTGAIYSGNTIYF
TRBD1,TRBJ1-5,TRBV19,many,TGTGCCAGTGGGGACAGGCCCGATCAGCCCCAGCATTTT,CASGDRPDQPQHF